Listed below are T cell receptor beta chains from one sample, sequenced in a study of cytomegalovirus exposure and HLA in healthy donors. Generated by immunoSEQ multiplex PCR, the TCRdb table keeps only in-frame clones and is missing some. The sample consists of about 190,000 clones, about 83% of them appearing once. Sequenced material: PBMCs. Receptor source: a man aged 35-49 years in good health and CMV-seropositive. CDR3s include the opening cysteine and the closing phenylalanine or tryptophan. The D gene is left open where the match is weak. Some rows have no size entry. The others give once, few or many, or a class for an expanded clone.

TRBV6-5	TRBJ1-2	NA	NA	CASSPVGITNYGYTF	TGTGCCAGCAGCCCCGTGGGCATAACTAACTATGGCTACACCTTC
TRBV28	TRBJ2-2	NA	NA	CASSSSKGHTNTGELFF	TGTGCCAGCAGTTCGTCGAAAGGACATACGAACACCGGGGAGCTGTTTTTT
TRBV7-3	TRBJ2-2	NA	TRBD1	CASSTTGGNGGELFF	TGTGCCAGCAGCACTACAGGGGGTAATGGCGGGGAGCTGTTTTTT
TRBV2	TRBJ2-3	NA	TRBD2	CASLQVPSGTDTQYF	TGTGCCAGCCTTCAAGTTCCTAGCGGTACAGATACGCAGTATTTT
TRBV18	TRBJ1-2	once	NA	CASSQQQSVANYGYTF	TGTGCCAGCTCCCAACAACAGTCCGTAGCTAACTATGGCTACACCTTC
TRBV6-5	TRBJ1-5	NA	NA	CASSLHQPQHF	TGTGCCAGCAGTCTCCATCAGCCCCAGCATTTT
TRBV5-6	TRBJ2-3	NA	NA	CASSLEGADTQYF	TGTGCCAGCAGCTTGGAGGGGGCAGATACGCAGTATTTT
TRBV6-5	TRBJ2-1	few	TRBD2	CASQPHSGRWSEQFF	TGTGCCAGCCAACCCCACAGCGGGAGGTGGAGTGAGCAGTTCTTC
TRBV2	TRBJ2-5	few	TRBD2	CASSPTSGKQETQYF	TGTGCCAGCAGCCCGACTAGCGGGAAGCAAGAGACCCAGTACTTC
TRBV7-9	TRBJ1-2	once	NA	CASSLNSNYGYTF	TGTGCCAGCAGCTTAAATAGTAACTATGGCTACACCTTC
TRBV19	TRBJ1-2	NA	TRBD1	CAIRDSTNYGYTF	TGTGCCATTCGGGACAGTACTAACTATGGCTACACCTTC
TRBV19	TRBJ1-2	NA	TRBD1	CASSWGQGDLLDYGYTF	TGTGCCAGTAGTTGGGGGCAGGGGGATTTGTTGGACTATGGCTACACCTTC
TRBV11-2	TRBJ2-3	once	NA	CASSLGARSGGTDTQYF	TGTGCCAGCAGCTTAGGTGCTAGGTCAGGGGGCACAGATACGCAGTATTTT
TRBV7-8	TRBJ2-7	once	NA	CASSLFPPGATNYEQYF	TGTGCCAGCAGCTTATTTCCCCCGGGAGCCACAAATTACGAGCAGTACTTC
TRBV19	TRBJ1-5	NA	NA	CASSPTGTNNQPQHF	TGTGCCAGTAGCCCGACAGGAACCAACAATCAGCCCCAGCATTTT
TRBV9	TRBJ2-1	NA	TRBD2	CASSVGGSGYNEQFF	TGTGCCAGCAGCGTGGGAGGGTCGGGCTACAATGAGCAGTTCTTC
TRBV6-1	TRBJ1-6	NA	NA	CASSEARDSPLHF	TGTGCCAGCAGTGAAGCGAGGGATTCACCCCTCCACTTT
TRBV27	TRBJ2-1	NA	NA	CASSLSRGEQFF	TGTGCCAGCAGTTTATCACGGGGTGAGCAGTTCTTC
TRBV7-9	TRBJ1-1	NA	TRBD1	CASGDRGRYSEAFF	TGTGCCAGCGGGGACAGGGGGCGATATAGTGAAGCTTTCTTT
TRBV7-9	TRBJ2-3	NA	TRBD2	CASSSGLAISTDTQYF	TGTGCCAGCAGCTCAGGACTAGCGATTAGCACAGATACGCAGTATTTT